This section outlines one TCR beta chain sequence together with its context. V lost 2 bases, J lost 7 bases, and 16 bases lay in between. Looked up from germline, CDR1 is SGHRS and CDR2 is YFSETQ. This CDR3 is built from 14 residues. This sample was included in a study of blood T cell repertoires in COVID-19. Background on the study: Italy, Spain and the United States were the sources of the convalescent and acute COVID-19 samples. The cDNA or gDNA used as material had been derived from T cells, B-cell-depleted T cells, or PBMCs.

In the original workflow: Reference gene primer amplification gave estimated nucleated cell counts. Repertoires were generated with immunoSEQ multiplex PCR, while TCRdb's copy carries only in-frame clones and drops some. V, J and clone size were drawn from that table, and D and trimming were deduced from the DNA. This sample has about 150,000 clones; around 84% occur once, and the top ten carry around 9.8%. This TCR came from a woman in her fifties or sixties with acute or convalescent COVID-19. Sequencing input: peripheral blood. J is TRBJ2-7 and V is TRBV5-1; perhaps TRBD1 as D (6 bases). CDR3: CASSLQGPLQEQYF. CDR3 in DNA: TGCGCCAGCAGCTTACAGGGCCCGCTCCAAGAGCAGTACTTC.